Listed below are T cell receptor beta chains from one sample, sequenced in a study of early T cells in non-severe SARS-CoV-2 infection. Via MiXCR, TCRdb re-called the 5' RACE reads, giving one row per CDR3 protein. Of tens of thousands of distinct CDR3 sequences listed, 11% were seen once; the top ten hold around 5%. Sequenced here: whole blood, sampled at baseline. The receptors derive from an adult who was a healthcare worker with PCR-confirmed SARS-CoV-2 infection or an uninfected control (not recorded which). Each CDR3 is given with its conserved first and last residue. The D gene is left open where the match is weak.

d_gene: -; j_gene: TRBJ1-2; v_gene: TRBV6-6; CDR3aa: CASSPGQNYGYTF
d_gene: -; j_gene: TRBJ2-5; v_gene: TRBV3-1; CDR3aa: CASSQEESRQGETQYF
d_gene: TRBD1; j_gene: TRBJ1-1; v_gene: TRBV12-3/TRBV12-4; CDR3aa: CASEGVQGDTEAFF
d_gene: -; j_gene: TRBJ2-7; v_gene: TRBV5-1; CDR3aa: CASSPAQASSYEQYF
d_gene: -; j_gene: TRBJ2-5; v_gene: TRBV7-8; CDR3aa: CASGDAQETQYF
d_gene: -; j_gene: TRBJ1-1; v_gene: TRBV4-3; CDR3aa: CASSQTARWTEAFF
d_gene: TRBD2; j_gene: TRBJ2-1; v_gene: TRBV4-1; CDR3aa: CASSQDWLAATYNEQFF
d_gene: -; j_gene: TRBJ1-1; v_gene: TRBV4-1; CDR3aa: CASSQFGPEEAFF
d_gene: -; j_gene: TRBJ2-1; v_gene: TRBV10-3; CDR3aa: CAISAGTSQFF
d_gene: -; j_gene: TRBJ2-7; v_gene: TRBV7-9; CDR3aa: CASSLATGLGYEQYF
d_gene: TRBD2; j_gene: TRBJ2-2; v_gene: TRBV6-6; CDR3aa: CASKASGNTGELFF
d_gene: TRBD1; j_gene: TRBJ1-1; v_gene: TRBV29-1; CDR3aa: CSVPPRQGNTEAFF
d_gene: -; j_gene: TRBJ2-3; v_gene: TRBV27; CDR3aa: CASTSWGGVFTDTQYF
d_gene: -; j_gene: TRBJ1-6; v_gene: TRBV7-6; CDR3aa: CASSLGGSSGNSPLHF
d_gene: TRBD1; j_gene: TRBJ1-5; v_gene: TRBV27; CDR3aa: CASSRGDRGSNQPQHF
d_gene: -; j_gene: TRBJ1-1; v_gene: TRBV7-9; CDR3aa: CASSRASSAGTEAFF
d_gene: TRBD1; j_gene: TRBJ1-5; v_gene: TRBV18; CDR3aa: CASSLQGALSNQPQHF
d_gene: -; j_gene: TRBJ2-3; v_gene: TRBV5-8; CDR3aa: CASSLGGANTDTQYF
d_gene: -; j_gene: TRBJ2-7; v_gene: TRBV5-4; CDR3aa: CASSLYGGPSDEQYF
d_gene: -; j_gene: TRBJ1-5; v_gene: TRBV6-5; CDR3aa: CASRSGVEGHQPQHF
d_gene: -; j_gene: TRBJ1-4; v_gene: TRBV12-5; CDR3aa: CASGLGQSTNEKLFF
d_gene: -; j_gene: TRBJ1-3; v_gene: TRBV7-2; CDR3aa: CASSRDDYGAGNTIYF
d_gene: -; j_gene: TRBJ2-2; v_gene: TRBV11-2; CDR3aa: CASSSRRASGELFF
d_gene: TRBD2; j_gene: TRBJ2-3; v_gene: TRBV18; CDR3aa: CASSQGLERDTQYF
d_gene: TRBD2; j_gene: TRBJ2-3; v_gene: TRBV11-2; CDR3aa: CASSSRLAGGSTDTQYF
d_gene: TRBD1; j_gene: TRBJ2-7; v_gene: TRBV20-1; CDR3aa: CSARVWAGGSYEQYF
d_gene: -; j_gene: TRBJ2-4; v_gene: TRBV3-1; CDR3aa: CASSQRSGGNNIQYF
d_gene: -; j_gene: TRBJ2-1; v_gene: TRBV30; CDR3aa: CAWSQYNEQFF
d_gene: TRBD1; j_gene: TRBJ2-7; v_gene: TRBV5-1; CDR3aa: CASSGDRGRTYEQYF
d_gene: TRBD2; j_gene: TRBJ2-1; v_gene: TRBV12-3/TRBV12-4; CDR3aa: CASSPRTRANEQFF
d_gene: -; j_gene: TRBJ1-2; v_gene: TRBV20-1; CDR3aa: CSARGPSPYTF
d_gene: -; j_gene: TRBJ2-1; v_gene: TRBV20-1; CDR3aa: CSATGPLQFF